The T cell receptor (beta chain) described here comes from a study of cytomegalovirus exposure and HLA in healthy donors listed by TCRdb under 2017. A note on the overall study: The roughly 670 repertoires of the first cohort and the roughly 120 validation repertoires were produced on the same platform, according to a later analysis. The study was designed to test whether signatures of past pathogen exposure could be identified by cataloging public T cell receptors. High-throughput TCR immunosequencing, statistical association of individual TCRs with disease status, and machine learning were combined to predict cytomegalovirus infection status. A separate validation cohort of approximately 120 different subjects was used in addition to the 666-subject first cohort. The paper's findings and limits, for the study overall: Subsequent analysis determined that TCRs grouped into clusters in the first cohort also showed a tendency toward co-occurrence across the 90 to 150 validation repertoires, and 90% to 95% of cluster scores exceeded 0. A later analysis lacked HLA typing for the validation cohort, so it scored co-occurrence in that cohort across all 110 or so repertoires. The authors suggested that the approach could potentially be extended to other disease states and immunological phenotypes. In both the original and validation cohorts, the classifier was reported to diagnose cytomegalovirus status with high specificity and sensitivity. Most TCR sequences were observed very rarely across donors, whereas some public TCRs were present in many individuals. A total of roughly 160 TCR beta chains were listed by the study as associated with cytomegalovirus. In vitro tests confirmed that a few of the cytomegalovirus-associated TCR beta chains recognize cytomegalovirus antigens.

About this clone: What this receptor recognizes is not known. No much larger clone is present one base from it, and per-base qualities are unavailable.

The donors belonged to the validation cohort of over a hundred subjects, which was separate from the roughly 700-subject first cohort. As encoded in the germline V gene (reference sequence), CDR1 is MNHEY while CDR2 is SMNVEV. Cut back by 0 bases and 2 bases, the V and J ends lie 17 bases apart. From the cysteine through the phenylalanine, the CDR3 covers 18 amino acids. The kept DNA is CDR3 alone, 54 bases in frame from the first base. Library construction relied on the immunoSEQ multiplex PCR assay. Processing in the source paper ran as follows. To diagnose cytomegalovirus status from the catalog of TCR beta chain sequences, a statistical classification framework was built. TCRdb re-hosts the immuneACCESS table, in-frame sequences only. Its copies lack some clones; in the studies checked, an unresolved V gene accounts for under half of them, and the cause for the rest is not known. V, J and clone size are those of that table, while D and trimming were read from the DNA. The table for this sample lists roughly 350,000 clones; more than 80% of them were counted only once. The ten most abundant clones make up 0.65% to 0.85% of the sample.

This chain is built from TRBV27 and TRBJ2-1; a weak D assignment points to TRBD2 (6 bases agree). The receptor was isolated from a woman younger than 30 in good health and CMV-seronegative. The sample consisted of PBMCs. CDR3 protein: CASSLSIRAGRPYNEQFF. The DNA reads as follows: TGTGCCAGCAGTTTATCGATAAGGGCGGGGAGACCCTACAATGAGCAGTTCTTC.